Given below is one T cell receptor beta chain in context. The entry originates in a study of shared clonotypes between healthy human individuals. The assay was carried out at the deep level. Several immunoSEQ 96-well plates shared each subset's DNA, each plate a replicate. Measured with immunoSEQ multiplex PCR; TCRdb has only the in-frame clones, and not every one. The sample records fewer than 3 million clones, around 90% being singletons. The CDR3 length is 18 residues. CDR1 LGHNA and CDR2 YNFKEQ come from the germline V gene. The V segment lost 2 bases and the J segment 5 bases; nucleotides outside the gene matches: 12. Recent vaccinations or acute infections were absent in the healthy HIV-negative adult donors. The CD4+ fraction was divided into a CD45RA+ naive subset and a CD45RA-negative memory subset.

Sample: naive CD4+ T cells from PBMCs. Subset defined: CD45RA+ positively selected. The TCR was taken from a man aged 18-30 years in good health. Some clones in this sample may be carry-over from other donors' samples. The rearrangement joins TRBV4-2 to TRBJ2-1, with 10 bases matching TRBD2. DNA of the CDR3: TGTGCCAGCAGCCAACCCTCGAGAACTAGCGGGATGAACAATGAGCAGTTCTTC. Its protein is CASSQPSRTSGMNNEQFF.